The entry below describes one T cell receptor (beta chain). The antigen remains undetermined. The data belong to a study of early T cells in non-severe SARS-CoV-2 infection. General study results and limits: CD4 and private specificities were missed by VDJdb matching, which favored anti-spike CD8 responses.

CDR3 length: 13 amino acids. Germline values: CDR1 SNHLY, CDR2 FYNNEI. V lost 6 bases, J lost 7 bases, and 4 bases stayed unmatched. TCRdb re-derived calls from the 5' RACE reads in MiXCR, one entry per CDR3 protein. The data hold fewer than 65,000 distinct CDR3 sequences, with around 9.7% observed a single time. The sequenced sample consisted of whole blood. This TCR derives from an adult who was a healthcare worker with PCR-confirmed SARS-CoV-2 infection or an uninfected control (not recorded which). This chain joins TRBV2 and TRBJ2-7; 12 positions agree with TRBD2. DNA for the CDR3: TGTGCCAGCAGGGCCGGACTAGCGGGGGAGCAGTACTTC. Residues: CASRAGLAGEQYF.